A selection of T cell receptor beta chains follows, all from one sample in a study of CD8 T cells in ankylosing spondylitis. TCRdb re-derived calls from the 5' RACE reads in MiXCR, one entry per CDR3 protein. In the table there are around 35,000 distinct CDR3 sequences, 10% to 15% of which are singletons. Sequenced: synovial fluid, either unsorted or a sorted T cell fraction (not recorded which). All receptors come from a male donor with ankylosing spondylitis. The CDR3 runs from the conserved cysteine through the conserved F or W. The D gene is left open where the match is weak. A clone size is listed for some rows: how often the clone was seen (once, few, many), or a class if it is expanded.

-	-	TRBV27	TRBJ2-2	TGTGCCAGCAGTTTACACACCGGGGAGCTGTTTTTT	CASSLHTGELFF
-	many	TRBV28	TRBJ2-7	TGTGCCAGCACCACTTTGAAAGGAAGGCACGAGCAGTACTTC	CASTTLKGRHEQYF
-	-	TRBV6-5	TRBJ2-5	TGTGCCAGCAGTTACTCGATAGAGGGAGAGACCCAGTACTTC	CASSYSIEGETQYF
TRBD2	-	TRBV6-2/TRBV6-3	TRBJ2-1	TGTGCCAGCAGTTACGGGAGGGCCTACAATGAGCAGTTCTTC	CASSYGRAYNEQFF
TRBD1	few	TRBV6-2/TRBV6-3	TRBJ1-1	TGTGCCAGCAGACTCAGGGGGCGATTCTCGAACACTGAAGCTTTCTTT	CASRLRGRFSNTEAFF
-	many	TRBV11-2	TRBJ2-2	TGTGCCAGCAGCCCCCCGGGCAGGGGGGTGACCGGGGAGCTGTTTTTT	CASSPPGRGVTGELFF
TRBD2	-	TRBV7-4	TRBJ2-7	TGTGCCAGCAGCCCCAGTTGGAAGGGTGGGAGGGCCTACGAGCAGTACTTC	CASSPSWKGGRAYEQYF
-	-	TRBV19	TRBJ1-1	TGTGCCAGTAGCTGGGGGACCCCGAACACTGAAGCTTTCTTT	CASSWGTPNTEAFF
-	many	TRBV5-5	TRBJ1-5	TGTGCCAGCAGCGGGGGGCACGTCGGCTATCAGCCCCAGCATTTT	CASSGGHVGYQPQHF
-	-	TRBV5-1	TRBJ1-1	TGCGCCAGCAGCCCCGTTGAATGGGGCAAACAGGCTTTCTTT	CASSPVEWGKQAFF
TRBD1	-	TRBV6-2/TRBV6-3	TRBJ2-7	TGTGCCAGCAGTTACTCGATCCACAGGGGAGAATACGAGCAGTACTTC	CASSYSIHRGEYEQYF
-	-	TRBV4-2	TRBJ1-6	TGTGCCAGCAGCTCAGACAACCCCTATTCACCCCTCCACTTT	CASSSDNPYSPLHF
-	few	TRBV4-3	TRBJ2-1	TGCGCCAGCAGCCAACGGGGACAATTCAATGAGCAGTTCTTC	CASSQRGQFNEQFF
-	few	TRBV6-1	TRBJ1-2	TGTGCCAGCAGCCAGAGAGTCAACCATTATGGCTACACCTTC	CASSQRVNHYGYTF
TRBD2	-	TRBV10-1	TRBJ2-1	TGCGCCAGCAGCACCCAGACTAGCGGGAGTTCACATGAGCAGTTCTTC	CASSTQTSGSSHEQFF
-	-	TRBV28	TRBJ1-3	TGTGCCAGCAGCTCCATACGGATCGACCTTAGCTCTGGAAACACCATATATTTT	CASSSIRIDLSSGNTIYF
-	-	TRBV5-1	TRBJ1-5	TGCGCCAGCAGCTTGGAGGGTATGGGGGAGGCGGGGAACCAGCCCCAGCATTTT	CASSLEGMGEAGNQPQHF
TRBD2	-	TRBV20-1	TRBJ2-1	TGCAGTGCTAGAACAGCGGGGGTCCACAATGAGCAGTTCTTC	CSARTAGVHNEQFF
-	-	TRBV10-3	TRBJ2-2	TGTGCCATCAGTTATGGAACCGGAACCTTTCACACCGGGGAGCTGTTTTTT	CAISYGTGTFHTGELFF
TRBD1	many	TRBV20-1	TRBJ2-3	TGCAGTGCTCCCGGACAGGGGGAAGATACGCAGTATTTT	CSAPGQGEDTQYF
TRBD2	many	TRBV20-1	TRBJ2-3	TGCAGTGCTAGAAGCGGGAGCGTAGATACGCAGTATTTT	CSARSGSVDTQYF
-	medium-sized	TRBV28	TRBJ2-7	TGTGCCAGCAGTTTAAGGGGGGCCTACGAGCAGTACTTC	CASSLRGAYEQYF
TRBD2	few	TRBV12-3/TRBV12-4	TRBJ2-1	TGTGCCAGCAGTTTATGGGCGGGAGGGCCCTACAATGAGCAGTTCTTC	CASSLWAGGPYNEQFF
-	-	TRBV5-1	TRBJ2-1	TGCGCCAGCAGCACAACCGACAGGTACAATGAGCAGTTCTTC	CASSTTDRYNEQFF
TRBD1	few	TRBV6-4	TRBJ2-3	TGTGCCAGCAGTGAAACAGGGGGCGCAGATACGCAGTATTTT	CASSETGGADTQYF
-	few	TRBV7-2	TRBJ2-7	TGTGCCAGCAGCCCGAGCGGCCTTCTCTCCTACGAGCAGTACTTC	CASSPSGLLSYEQYF
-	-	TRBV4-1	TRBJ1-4	TGCGCCAGCAGCCGACGGTTGGGACGCGGAAATGAAAAACTGTTTTTT	CASSRRLGRGNEKLFF
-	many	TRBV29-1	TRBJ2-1	TGCAGCGTTAGTGGGGGGAGCTCCTACAATGAGCAGTTCTTC	CSVSGGSSYNEQFF
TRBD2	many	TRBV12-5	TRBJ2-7	TGTGCTAGTGCTCCTAGCGGGCGCCCCTACGAGCAGTACTTC	CASAPSGRPYEQYF
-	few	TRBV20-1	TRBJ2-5	TGCAGTGCTAGGGGGGTCCTGGGACAAATGCAAGAGACCCAGTACTTC	CSARGVLGQMQETQYF
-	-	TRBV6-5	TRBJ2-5	TGTGCCAGCAGTTACGGGTGGGGGCGCGGGAAGGGAGAGACCCAGTACTTC	CASSYGWGRGKGETQYF
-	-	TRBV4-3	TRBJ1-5	TGCGCCAGCAGCCAAGATCGCGTGGCGGGGCAGCCCCAGCATTTT	CASSQDRVAGQPQHF
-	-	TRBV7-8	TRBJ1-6	TGTGCCAGCAGCTTAGGCTCCTATAATTCACCCCTCCACTTT	CASSLGSYNSPLHF
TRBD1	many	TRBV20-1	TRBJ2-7	TGCAGTGCGCCGGGACAGGGGTTTTCCTACGAGCAGTACTTC	CSAPGQGFSYEQYF
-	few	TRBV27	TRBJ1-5	TGTGCCAGCAGTTTATCGGCCGATAGCAATCAGCCCCAGCATTTT	CASSLSADSNQPQHF
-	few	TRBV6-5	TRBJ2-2	TGTGCCAGCAGTTACTCTGGCGTAGACGGATCGAACACCGGGGAGCTGTTTTTT	CASSYSGVDGSNTGELFF
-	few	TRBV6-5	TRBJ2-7	TGTGCCAGCAGTTACTCATCAGGGGAAGGGGCCTACGAGCAGTACTTC	CASSYSSGEGAYEQYF
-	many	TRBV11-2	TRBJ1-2	TGTGCCAGCAGCTTAGGAGGTCCGATCTATGGCTACACCTTC	CASSLGGPIYGYTF
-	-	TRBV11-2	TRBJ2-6	TGTGCCAGCAGCTACCTACAAGGGCCCCTTTCTGGAGGGGCCAACGTCCTGACTTTC	CASSYLQGPLSGGANVLTF
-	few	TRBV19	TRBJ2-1	TGTGCCAGTAGTAAGGACGCGAGCTCCTACAATGAGCAGTTCTTC	CASSKDASSYNEQFF
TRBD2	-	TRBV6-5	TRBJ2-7	TGTGCCAGCAGTTACGGCGGGAGTATCTACGAGCAGTACTTC	CASSYGGSIYEQYF
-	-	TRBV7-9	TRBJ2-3	TGTGCCAGCAGCCCCACCTCTTACGCAGATACGCAGTATTTT	CASSPTSYADTQYF
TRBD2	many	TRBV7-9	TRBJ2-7	TGTGCCAGCAGCCGAAGGGACTATACCTACGAGCAGTACTTC	CASSRRDYTYEQYF
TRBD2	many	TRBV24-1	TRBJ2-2	TGTGCCACCAGTGATTTGCCGGGGGGAGACACCGGGGAGCTGTTTTTT	CATSDLPGGDTGELFF
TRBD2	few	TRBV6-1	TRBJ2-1	TGTGCCAGCGGACTAGCGGATGCCTACAATGAGCAGTTCTTC	CASGLADAYNEQFF
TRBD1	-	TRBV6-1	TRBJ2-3	TGTGCCAGCAGTGAAGGACAGGGGGCAGATACGCAGTATTTT	CASSEGQGADTQYF
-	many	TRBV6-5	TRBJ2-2	TGTGCCAGCAGTTACGGGGATGCGATCACCGGGGAGCTGTTTTTT	CASSYGDAITGELFF
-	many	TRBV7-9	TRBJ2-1	TGTGCCAGCAGCTTAGGTGAAGGGACTTACAATGAGCAGTTCTTC	CASSLGEGTYNEQFF
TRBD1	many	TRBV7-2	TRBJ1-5	TGTGCCAGCAGCTTAGCGCTAGGGGGCTCGATTCAGCCCCAGCATTTT	CASSLALGGSIQPQHF
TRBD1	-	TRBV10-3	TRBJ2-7	TGTGCCATCAGTCCCTCGGACAGGGTAACCTACGAGCAGTACTTC	CAISPSDRVTYEQYF
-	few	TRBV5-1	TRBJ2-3	TGCGCCAGCAGCATACGACTAGCGACAGGGGATACGCAGTATTTT	CASSIRLATGDTQYF
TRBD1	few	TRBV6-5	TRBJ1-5	TGTGCCATCCGTTTTGGGACAGGGGAGAGGAATCAGCCCCAGCATTTT	CAIRFGTGERNQPQHF
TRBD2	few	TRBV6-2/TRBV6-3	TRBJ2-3	TGTGCCAGCAGCAATCCTAGCGGACGTTCTGATACGCAGTATTTT	CASSNPSGRSDTQYF
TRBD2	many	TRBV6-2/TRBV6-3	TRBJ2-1	TGTGCCAGCGGCTTTAGCGGGGGGAAGGATGAGCAGTTCTTC	CASGFSGGKDEQFF
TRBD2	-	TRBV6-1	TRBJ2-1	TGTGCCAGCAGGACGAGACTAGCGGACCTTTGGGCGGAGCAGTTCTTC	CASRTRLADLWAEQFF
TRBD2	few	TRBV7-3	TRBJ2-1	TGTGCCAGCAGCTTTGCGGGGGGGCCGGTAAATGAGCAGTTCTTC	CASSFAGGPVNEQFF